This T cell receptor beta chain is from a study of cytomegalovirus exposure and HLA in healthy donors. The V and J ends lost 5 bases and 5 bases, in that order; junction bases with no gene match: 10. There are 15 residues in the CDR3. Germline V gene lookup returns CDR1 MNHEY and CDR2 SVGAGI. PCR was performed using 60 Vbeta and 13 Jbeta primers. Assay: immunoSEQ multiplex PCR; the TCRdb copy retains only in-frame clones and omits some. Here the sample spans about 150,000 clones, nearly 10% being singletons. This chain uses TRBV6-5 with TRBJ2-5; 8 bases are shared with TRBD1. The receptor's source is a middle-aged man in good health and CMV-seronegative. The sequenced sample was PBMCs. Here the CDR3 reads CASSRTRGRGETQYF. In DNA, the CDR3 is TGTGCCAGCAGTAGAACCAGGGGGCGCGGGGAGACCCAGTACTTC.